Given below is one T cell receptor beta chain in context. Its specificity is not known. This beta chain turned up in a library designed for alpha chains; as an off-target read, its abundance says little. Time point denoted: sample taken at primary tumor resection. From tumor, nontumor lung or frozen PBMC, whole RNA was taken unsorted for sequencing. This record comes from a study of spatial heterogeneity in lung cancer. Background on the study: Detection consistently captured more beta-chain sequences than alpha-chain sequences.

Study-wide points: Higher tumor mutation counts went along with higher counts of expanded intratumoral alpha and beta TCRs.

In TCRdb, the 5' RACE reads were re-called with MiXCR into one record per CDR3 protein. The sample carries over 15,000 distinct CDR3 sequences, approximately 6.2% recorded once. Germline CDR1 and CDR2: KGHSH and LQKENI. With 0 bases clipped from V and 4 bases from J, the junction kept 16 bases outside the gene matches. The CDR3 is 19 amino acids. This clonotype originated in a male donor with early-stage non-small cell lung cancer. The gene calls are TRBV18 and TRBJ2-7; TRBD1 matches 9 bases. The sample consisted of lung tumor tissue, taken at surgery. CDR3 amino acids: CASSPPGTGITGSFYEQYF. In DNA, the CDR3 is TGTGCCAGCTCACCACCGGGGACAGGGATCACCGGTTCATTTTACGAGCAGTACTTC.